Each of the 26 T cell receptor beta chains below was sequenced from the same sample in a study of CXCR3-negative and CXCR3-positive naive CD8 T cells. Findings and caveats of the study: Compared with CXCR3-negative naive cells, CXCR3-positive naive cells showed more hydrophobic TRB CDR3s.

Researchers prepared the TRB cDNA libraries using 5' RACE with UMI labels. TCRdb reanalyzed the 5' RACE reads and collapses them to one entry per CDR3 protein, without DNA. The sample holds approximately 8,800 distinct CDR3 sequences. Their antigen targets remain unknown. Sequencing used naive CXCR3+ CD8+ T cells from blood. Subset indicated: CD45RO-CCR7+CD27+CD95- naive CD8+ T cells expressing CXCR3 (TNR3+). The receptor source for this set is a human donor in good health. Some clones in this sample may be carry-over from other donors' samples.

This clonotype registers medium-sized by frequency. The rearrangement joins TRBV4-3 to TRBJ2-6; TCRdb's assignment of TRBD2 cannot be checked, as there is no DNA. CDR3 size: 19 residues. CDR1 and CDR2 from the germline V gene are LGHNA and YSLEER. CDR3 sequence reads: CASSQDSPRVISGANVLTF.

The chain recombines TRBV5-1 with TRBJ2-7. The CDR3 loop spans 14 amino acids. Looked up from germline, CDR1 is SGHRS and CDR2 is YFSETQ. CDR3 residues: CASSLGQESYEQYF.

By frequency, this clonotype registers medium-sized (0.01 to 0.1%). This chain uses TRBV12-3 or TRBV12-4 with TRBJ1-5; without DNA, the TCRdb call of TRBD1 cannot be checked. CDR3 size: 13 residues. The CDR3 is CASSFGGNQPQHF.

The chain joins TRBV29-1 to TRBJ1-2; the TCRdb call, TRBD1, lacks DNA for checking. The CDR3 contains 15 residues. Germline CDR1 is SQVTM and CDR2 is ANQGSEA. CDR3 loop: CSVEDPVALGDGYTF.

This clonotype is medium-sized by frequency. The chain is built from TRBV7-9 and TRBJ2-5; the D call from TCRdb, TRBD2, cannot be confirmed without DNA. The germline gives CDR1 SEHNR, CDR2 FQNEAQ (reference sequence). The CDR3 is 15 residues long. The CDR3 protein is CASSFSKAQQETQYF.

V usage is TRBV29-1 and J usage is TRBJ2-2. This CDR3 has 13 amino acids. The germline V gene encodes CDR1 SQVTM and CDR2 ANQGSEA. CDR3 protein: CSVSSANTGELFF.

This clonotype shows up as medium-sized by frequency. This chain links TRBV15 with TRBJ1-2. The CDR3 loop spans 16 amino acids. From germline, CDR1 is LNHNV and CDR2 YYDKDF (reference sequence). The CDR3 loop reads CATSRNAGGTYYGYTF.

This clonotype counts as medium-sized by frequency. V gene TRBV29-1 combines with J gene TRBJ2-7; TCRdb indicates TRBD2, and absent DNA this call remains unverified. CDR1 SQVTM and CDR2 ANQGSEA come from the germline V gene. The CDR3 covers 13 residues. Here the CDR3 reads CSVEVGLSYEQYF.

This clonotype is labeled medium-sized (0.01 to 0.1%) based on frequency. The chain links TRBV10-3 to TRBJ1-1; lacking DNA, the TRBD1 call made by TCRdb goes unchecked. This CDR3 has 13 amino acids. Germline lookup yields CDR1 ENHRY and CDR2 SYGVKD. CDR3 protein: CAISQQGYAEAFF.

V usage is TRBV29-1 and J usage is TRBJ2-3; the TCRdb call, TRBD1, lacks DNA for checking. From germline, CDR1 is SQVTM and CDR2 ANQGSEA. There are 15 residues in the CDR3. CDR3 sequence reads: CSVEPGERGTDTQYF.

This clonotype registers medium-sized by frequency. This sequence joins TRBV29-1 and TRBJ2-7; the D gene TCRdb calls, TRBD2, cannot be checked with no DNA. CDR1 and CDR2 (germline): SQVTM, ANQGSEA. The CDR3 is 14 residues long. CDR3 sequence reads: CSVAGLAGPYEQYF.

V gene TRBV15 combines with J gene TRBJ1-5; TCRdb returns TRBD1, unconfirmable since there is no DNA. Per germline, CDR1 LNHNV and CDR2 YYDKDF (reference sequence). This CDR3 region has 13 residues. The chain's CDR3 is CATTMDMYQPQHF.

This clonotype shows up as medium-sized by frequency. The genes are TRBV7-2 and TRBJ2-5; TCRdb lists TRBD2, though no DNA is available to test this call. The CDR3 runs 16 residues. The germline V gene encodes CDR1 SGHTA and CDR2 FQGNSA. CDR3: CASSSGTSGNQETQYF. The full variable domain, its missing parts supplied by reference TRBV7-2 and TRBJ2-5, is GAGVSQSPSNKVTEKGKDVELRCDPISGHTALYWYRQSLGQGLEFLIYFQGNSAPDKSGLPSDRFSAERTGGSVSTLTIQRTQQEDSAVYLCASSSGTSGNQETQYFGPGTRLLVL.

The gene calls are TRBV5-1 and TRBJ1-1; TCRdb names TRBD1, which stays unverified in the absence of DNA. This CDR3 has 14 amino acids. The germline V gene encodes CDR1 SGHRS and CDR2 YFSETQ. The CDR3 is CASSQDTPNTEAFF. The entire variable domain, with the rest obtained from reference TRBV5-1 and TRBJ1-1, is as follows: KAGVTQTPRYLIKTRGQQVTLSCSPISGHRSVSWYQQTPGQGLQFLFEYFSETQRNKGNFPGRFSGRQFSNSRSEMNVSTLELGDSALYLCASSQDTPNTEAFFGQGTRLTVV.

This clonotype is deemed medium-sized by its frequency. The chain combines TRBV19 with TRBJ2-5; checking the TCRdb D call of TRBD1 is not possible without DNA. Germline lookup yields CDR1 LNHDA and CDR2 SQIVND (reference sequence). CDR3 size: 13 residues. CDR3 sequence: CASSADSEETQYF.

CDR3 sequence: CASSFNVASGNTIYF. The chain recombines TRBV11-2 with TRBJ1-3. Germline assignment: CDR1 SGHAT and CDR2 FQNNGV. The CDR3 contains 15 residues.

The chain carries TRBV19 and TRBJ2-1; the D call of TRBD1 rests on TCRdb alone, since no DNA is present to check it. CDR3 size: 14 residues. From germline, CDR1 is LNHDA and CDR2 SQIVND (reference sequence). The CDR3 here is CASRAKGWNNEQFF.

V is TRBV6-2 or TRBV6-3 and J is TRBJ2-3; as DNA is missing, the TRBD1 call by TCRdb cannot be tested. Germline V gives CDR1 MNHEY, CDR2 SVGEGT. The CDR3 runs 18 residues. The CDR3: CASSYQGFHPASTDTQYF.

The genes are TRBV5-1 and TRBJ2-7; TCRdb designates TRBD1, a call that cannot be tested without DNA. Germline V gene data show CDR1 as SGHRS and CDR2 as YFSETQ. The CDR3 length is 14 residues. The CDR3 is CASSSPGESYEQYF.

The chain employs TRBV18 and TRBJ2-1; TCRdb selects TRBD2, and the lack of DNA leaves this call unchecked. Germline V gives CDR1 KGHSH, CDR2 LQKENI. This CDR3 has 15 residues. CDR3 protein: CASSPPGRGYNEQFF.

The rearrangement links TRBV20-1 to TRBJ2-7; absent DNA, TCRdb's TRBD2 call cannot be checked. CDR3 length: 15 amino acids. Germline lookup yields CDR1 DFQATT and CDR2 SNEGSKA (reference sequence). CDR3 sequence: CSARARTSGTYEQYF.

This clonotype is identified as medium-sized from frequency. The chain couples TRBV5-1 to TRBJ1-1; without DNA, the TCRdb call of TRBD1 cannot be checked. Germline V gives CDR1 SGHRS, CDR2 YFSETQ. The CDR3 totals 15 residues. The CDR3 spells CASSLGLGGDTEAFF.

Judged by frequency, this clonotype is medium-sized (0.01 to 0.1%). The chain couples TRBV29-1 to TRBJ1-2; TCRdb selects TRBD1, and the lack of DNA leaves this call unchecked. The CDR3 extends over 11 amino acids. CDR1 is SQVTM and CDR2 is ANQGSEA in the germline V gene. The CDR3 region is CSVEIQGNGLF.

J is TRBJ2-7 and V is TRBV29-1; no DNA is available, so the TRBD1 call from TCRdb remains unchecked. Per the germline V gene, CDR1 is SQVTM and CDR2 is ANQGSEA. The CDR3 consists of 15 residues. The CDR3 is CSVRGDRANSYEQYF.

This clonotype is medium-sized by frequency. The V and J genes are TRBV2 and TRBJ2-1; TCRdb outputs TRBD2, but without DNA this stays unchecked. Germline CDR1 SNHLY, CDR2 FYNNEI. The CDR3 is made up of 15 amino acids. CDR3 loop: CASSATAVSYNEQFF.

The rearrangement uses TRBV20-1 and TRBJ1-2. The length of the CDR3 is 12 residues. The germline V gene encodes CDR1 DFQATT and CDR2 SNEGSKA (reference sequence). The CDR3 loop is CSASSTNYGYTF.